The clone carrying this TCR beta chain occurred once. The target antigen is unknown. TCRdb fed the 5' RACE reads into MiXCR, producing one record per CDR3 protein. The sample records 40,000 to 45,000 distinct CDR3 sequences, 7.3% being singletons. Unmatched junction bases numbered 3, after V lost 4 bases and J lost 3 bases. Germline loops: CDR1 SGHNT, CDR2 YYREEE (reference sequence). The CDR3 loop spans 13 amino acids. This sample is drawn from a study of T-cell memory formation after mild COVID-19. Looking at the study overall: TCR clusters were largely donor specific.

Overall study findings and caveats: Day 15 to 85 contracting clones showed balanced CD4/CD8; later expanders leaned CD4+. Mostly located in CM and EM were contracting CD4+ clones, with contracting CD8+ clones located in EMRA. Cross-reactive memory apparently joined, as some responding clones appeared in pre-infection memory.

The origin of this receptor is a man aged 18 to 35 who had mild COVID-19 (a few samples of this study predate the infection). Cell type and time point are not known. This rearrangement joins TRBV5-4 to TRBJ1-2, with 7 bases fitting TRBD1. The sequenced sample was PBMCs or a T cell subset sorted from them (not recorded which). This CDR3 is CASSITGDYGYTF. Here the CDR3 DNA reads TGTGCCAGCAGCATAACAGGGGACTATGGCTACACCTTC. Variable domain in full (rest from reference TRBV5-4 and TRBJ1-2): ETGVTQSPTHLIKTRGQQVTLRCSSQSGHNTVSWYQQALGQGPQFIFQYYREEENGRGNFPPRFSGLQFPNYSSELNVNALELDDSALYLCASSITGDYGYTFGSGTRLTVV.